This TCR beta chain originates from a study of blood T cell repertoires in COVID-19. Turning to the study itself: Samples representing acute and convalescent COVID-19 were sourced from the United States, Italy and Spain. Sample material is recorded as cDNA or gDNA derived from T cells, B-cell-depleted T cells, or PBMCs.

Authors' analysis steps: Researchers report that nucleated cell counts were estimated from reference gene primer amplification. TCRdb keeps only in-frame clones here, not all; method: immunoSEQ multiplex PCR. The D gene and trimming were derived from the DNA, and the V and J assignments and clone size from that table. The sample lists some 16,000 clones, approximately 83% seen once, with roughly a third in the top ten. There are 15 residues in the CDR3. Germline-derived CDR1 and CDR2 are SGHTA and FQGNSA. Trimming removed 4 bases from V and 6 bases from J; junction bases left unmatched: 9. Material for sequencing was peripheral blood. The TCR was taken from an older man in a cohort sampled during active COVID-19. The genes are TRBV7-2 and TRBJ1-2; TRBD1 matches 9 bases. The CDR3 loop is CASSWRTGESDGYTF. CDR3 in DNA: TGTGCCAGCAGCTGGAGGACAGGGGAGAGCGATGGCTACACCTTC.